The present T cell receptor (beta chain) was sequenced within a study of T cells after yellow fever vaccination. Study-level results: A limited proportion of clonotypes was detected within both the CD4 and CD8 compartments. Boosting was followed by the reappearance of most primary-vaccination clones (just under 97% CD4, about 88% CD8).

The TCR cDNA carried a universal primer site and UMIs from 5'RACE template switching. From the 5' RACE reads, TCRdb called clonotypes with MiXCR, one entry per CDR3 protein. The repertoire holds 300,000 to 350,000 distinct CDR3 sequences, with almost 4% as singletons. This clonotype was seen at least ten times. Its antigen is undetermined. There are 14 residues in the CDR3. Trimming took off 7 bases at V and 4 bases at J, with 16 bases between the two ends. This sequence was found in a man younger than 35 who received the YFV17D yellow fever vaccine. The chain recombines TRBV12-3 or TRBV12-4 with TRBJ1-1, with D unresolved. The sample here was PBMCs, taken 5 days after the yellow fever booster vaccination. In DNA form, the CDR3 reads TGTGCCAGCAAACTAGACCCCCGGAGCACTGAAGCTTTCTTT. The encoded protein is CASKLDPRSTEAFF.